The T cell receptor beta chain under discussion was sequenced for a study of T cell responses to AZD1222 COVID-19 vaccine. Points from the study as a whole: No repertoire was sampled before or during the peak T cell response, only after it. Increases in Spike-specific TCR breadth and depth were seen after two AZD1222 doses. The sample set comprised mostly white British donors with more females, and clonal diversity was possibly underestimated. At study baseline, merely more than 5 AZD1222 recipients were seropositive.

As to this clone: The target antigen is unknown.

Profiling relied on immunoSEQ multiplex PCR, and the TCRdb table lists in-frame clones only, not all of them. The repertoire holds roughly 150,000 clones, with around 86% as singletons. Germline assignment: CDR1 SGHTA and CDR2 FQGNSA. The CDR3 runs 15 residues. V lost 5 bases to trimming and J lost 4 bases, with 12 bases between them. This sequence originates from an adult who received the AZD1222 COVID-19 vaccine. The chain uses TRBV7-2 and TRBJ1-6, with D uncertain. The sequencing used peripheral blood, collected 28 days after the second AZD1222 dose. CDR3 in DNA: TGTGCCAGCAGCCGCGACGGGAGTTATAATTCACCCCTCCACTTT. This gives the protein CASSRDGSYNSPLHF. Variable domain in full (rest from reference TRBV7-2 and TRBJ1-6): GAGVSQSPSNKVTEKGKDVELRCDPISGHTALYWYRQSLGQGLEFLIYFQGNSAPDKSGLPSDRFSAERTGGSVSTLTIQRTQQEDSAVYLCASSRDGSYNSPLHFGNGTRLTVT.